Below are 23 T cell receptor beta chains sequenced from a single sample in a study of cytomegalovirus exposure and HLA in healthy donors. The PCR used 60 Vbeta and 13 Jbeta primers. TCRdb's copy holds only in-frame clones and misses some; the assay was immunoSEQ multiplex PCR. The repertoire holds 150,000 to 200,000 clones, with around 82% as singletons. The sequencing input was PBMCs. The receptors derive from a man between 40 and 49 years old in good health and CMV-seropositive.

This sequence joins TRBV4-2 and TRBJ2-7; 8 bases align to TRBD1. Germline CDR1 reads LGHNA; CDR2 reads YNFKEQ. This CDR3 is 14 amino acids long. The V gene end was trimmed by 0 bases and the J gene end by 5 bases; junction bases not matched to a gene: 3. The CDR3 region is CASSQETGADEQYF. For the CDR3, the DNA is TGTGCCAGCAGCCAAGAGACAGGGGCGGACGAGCAGTACTTC.

This chain uses TRBV19 with TRBJ2-1, with 9 bases aligning to TRBD2. Germline V gene data show CDR1 as LNHDA and CDR2 as SQIVND (reference sequence). The ends lost 7 bases at V and 3 bases at J; junction bases unmatched: 16. CDR3 length: 18 residues. The CDR3 bases are TGTGCCAGTAAGGTCGGCAGGGTGAGCGGGAGGAACTACAATGAGCAGTTCTTC. Translated, it gives CASKVGRVSGRNYNEQFF.

In its sample, this clone was seen once. The chain joins TRBV5-6 to TRBJ2-1; 9 bases match TRBD2. Trimming cost V 4 bases and J 4 bases; bases outside gene matches: 6. The germline V gene encodes CDR1 SGHDT and CDR2 YYEEEE. The CDR3 has 15 amino acids. The CDR3 spells CASSRGTSRYNEQFF. CDR3 nucleotide sequence: TGTGCCAGCAGCAGAGGGACTAGCAGATACAATGAGCAGTTCTTC.

With regard to this clone: The junction departs from germline at one end; a sequencing error may be responsible. V and J are TRBV5-6 and TRBJ2-5; the D gene is possibly TRBD2 (7 bases). In germline, CDR1 is SGHDT, CDR2 YYEEEE. CDR3 size: 12 residues. CDR3: CASSWGGGKKNF. The CDR3 DNA follows: TGTGCCAGCAGCTGGGGAGGGGGGAAGAAGAACTTC.

The V gene is TRBV9, the J gene TRBJ2-3, with a weak D call TRBD1 (6 bases). In germline, CDR1 is SGDLS, CDR2 YYNGEE. V was trimmed by 4 bases and J by 1 base, leaving 10 bases between them. The CDR3 totals 14 residues. CDR3 in DNA: TGTGCCAGCAGCTCAGAGGGGGGCACAGATACGCAGTATTTT. This encodes CASSSEGGTDTQYF.

V is TRBV9 and J is TRBJ2-7; 11 nucleotides match TRBD2. This CDR3 is built from 14 residues. Trimming removed 0 bases from V and 7 bases from J; junction bases left unmatched: 3. Germline CDR1 reads SGDLS; CDR2 reads YYNGEE. The CDR3 region is CASSVAGTSGEQYF. The CDR3 DNA sequence: TGTGCCAGCAGCGTAGCAGGGACTAGCGGAGAGCAGTACTTC.

The rearrangement joins TRBV4-2 to TRBJ2-6, with a possible D match to TRBD2 (7 bases). The CDR3 has 18 amino acids. Deletions cut 3 bases from V and 0 bases from J, with 15 bases between. Germline V gives CDR1 LGHNA, CDR2 YNFKEQ. The CDR3 coding sequence is TGTGCCAGCAGCCATAACGAGGGGGGGTTCTCTGGGGCCAACGTCCTGACTTTC. It yields the protein CASSHNEGGFSGANVLTF.

DNA of the CDR3: TGTGCCAGCTCAATCACGACAGGGGTGTCCTATGGCTACACCTTC. Protein: CASSITTGVSYGYTF. The gene calls are TRBV18 and TRBJ1-2; TRBD1 matches 8 bases. CDR1 is KGHSH, CDR2 LQKENI, per germline. V lost 5 bases and J lost 4; bases outside the gene matches: 9. CDR3 size: 15 residues.

The chain employs TRBV28 and TRBJ1-4; D unclear. This CDR3 comprises 15 residues. CDR1 and CDR2 from the germline V gene are MDHEN and SYDVKM. The V and J ends lost 6 bases and 1 base respectively, with 12 bases between them. CDR3 sequence (DNA): TGTGCCAGCAGCCTATCCCCTGAAACTAATGAAAAACTGTTTTTT. This codes for CASSLSPETNEKLFF.

The chain employs TRBV5-1 and TRBJ2-7, with D possibly matching TRBD2 (5 bases). V was shortened by 4 bases and J by 0 bases, with 17 bases between the two germline ends. The CDR3 is 16 residues long. Germline V gene sequence: CDR1 SGHRS, CDR2 YFSETQ. The CDR3 region has the DNA TGCGCCAGCAGCCCCACCACCGGGAAGCTCTCCTACGAGCAGTACTTC. This codes for CASSPTTGKLSYEQYF.

The V gene is TRBV7-9, the J gene TRBJ2-1; no firm D call. V was pared by 2 bases and J by 5 bases, with 4 bases between. CDR1 SEHNR and CDR2 FQNEAQ come from the germline V gene (reference sequence). This CDR3 is built from 12 residues. The CDR3 sequence is CASSLINNEQFF. Written as DNA, the CDR3 is TGTGCCAGCAGCTTAATAAACAATGAGCAGTTCTTC. Full variable domain (outside the CDR3, taken from reference TRBV7-9 and TRBJ2-1): DTGVSQNPRHKITKRGQNVTFRCDPISEHNRLYWYRQTLGQGPEFLTYFQNEAQLEKSRLLSDRFSAERPKGSFSTLEIQRTEQGDSAMYLCASSLINNEQFFGPGTRLTVL.

The chain joins TRBV2 to TRBJ2-5; 8 positions agree with TRBD1. Germline V CDR1 and CDR2: SNHLY, FYNNEI. The CDR3 runs 14 residues. The ends lost 5 bases at V and 1 base at J; junction bases unmatched: 3. The CDR3 DNA sequence: TGTGCCAGCAGTACGGACAGGGTCCAAGAGACCCAGTACTTC. It translates to CASSTDRVQETQYF.

Points on this clone: Sequence at one end of the junction differs from germline and may be a read error. The V gene is TRBV7-9, the J gene TRBJ2-7; D might be TRBD2 (6 bases). The CDR3 is made up of 16 amino acids. Germline V gives CDR1 SEHNR, CDR2 FQNEAQ (reference sequence). The CDR3 protein is CSSSPGPGVKSYEQYF. The CDR3 bases are TGTTCCAGCAGCCCCGGCCCGGGGGTAAAATCCTACGAGCAGTACTTC.

This clone occurred a few times. J is TRBJ2-5 and V is TRBV2, with D tentatively TRBD2 (6 bases). The assigned J gene may be wrong: the sequence end matches TRBJ2-7 better. Germline V gene lookup returns CDR1 SNHLY and CDR2 FYNNEI. The CDR3 is 13 amino acids. In nucleotides, the CDR3 is TGTGCCAGCCAATCCGGGAGCAGCTACGAGCAGTACTTC. Its protein is CASQSGSSYEQYF.

This sequence joins TRBV2 and TRBJ1-2, with TRBD1 matching over 8 bases. The V gene's germline CDR1 is SNHLY and CDR2 FYNNEI. J gave up 13 bases and V 5 bases, and 9 bases lay outside the gene matches. The CDR3 runs 12 residues. CDR3 bases: TGTGCCAGCAGTATTGGACAGGGAGTTGGCACCTTC. It yields the protein CASSIGQGVGTF. The full variable domain, rest sourced from reference TRBV2 and TRBJ1-2, is EPEVTQTPSHQVTQMGQEVILRCVPISNHLYFYWYRQILGQKVEFLVSFYNNEISEKSEIFDDQFSVERPDGSNFTLKIRSTKLEDSAMYFCASSIGQGVGTFGSGTRLTVV.

The genes are TRBV4-3 and TRBJ2-4; perhaps TRBD1 as D (8 bases). The V gene lost 0 bases and the J gene lost 9 bases, with 18 bases spanning the gap. Germline V lookup: CDR1 LGHNA, CDR2 YSLEER. This CDR3 is 16 amino acids long. The CDR3 here is CASSQDNRGGGGIQYF. The CDR3 coding sequence is TGCGCCAGCAGCCAAGATAACAGGGGGGGCGGCGGCATTCAGTACTTC.

The chain recombines TRBV7-3 with TRBJ2-2; maybe TRBD1 (5 bases). CDR3 size: 14 residues. CDR1 is SGHTA and CDR2 is FQGTGA in the germline V gene. Trimming removed 5 bases at V and 4 bases at J, with 11 bases between. CDR3 DNA sequence: TGTGCCAGCAGCCCAGGGCAGGTCACCGGGGAGCTGTTTTTT. It yields the protein CASSPGQVTGELFF.

The V gene is TRBV5-5, the J gene TRBJ2-2; D may be TRBD1 (5 bases). The CDR3 runs to 17 residues. In germline, CDR1 is SGHKS, CDR2 YYEKEE (reference sequence). Deletions cut 0 bases from V and 5 bases from J, with 17 bases between. In nucleotides, the CDR3 is TGTGCCAGCAGCTTGGGGGTTAGGGGCAGTCGAACCGGGGAGCTGTTTTTT. It is translated as CASSLGVRGSRTGELFF. The full variable domain, its missing parts supplied by reference TRBV5-5 and TRBJ2-2, is DAGVTQSPTHLIKTRGQQVTLRCSPISGHKSVSWYQQVLGQGPQFIFQYYEKEERGRGNFPDRFSARQFPNYSSELNVNALLLGDSALYLCASSLGVRGSRTGELFFGEGSRLTVL.

The chain is built from TRBV19 and TRBJ1-5; 7 nucleotides align to TRBD1. Germline V CDR1 and CDR2: LNHDA, SQIVND (reference sequence). This CDR3 region has 16 residues. V trimming: 4 bases; J trimming: 0 bases; junction bases outside the gene matches: 6. CDR3 bases: TGTGCCAGTAGTACCCAGGGGGTCCTTAGCAATCAGCCCCAGCATTTT. Translation gives CASSTQGVLSNQPQHF.

To note about this clone: Other DNA sequences within the sample encode an identical CDR3. The CDR3 is CASSKGLAGGRGTQYF. Here the CDR3 DNA reads TGTGCCAGCAGCAAGGGACTAGCGGGAGGTAGGGGGACCCAGTACTTC. The gene calls are TRBV21-1 and TRBJ2-5; TRBD2, the D gene given by the table, was not confirmed from the DNA. TRBV21-1 is deemed a pseudogene. CDR3 length: 16 amino acids.

The chain recombines TRBV28 with TRBJ2-7; a weak D match, TRBD1 (6 bases). The CDR3 has 16 residues. Germline CDR1 is MDHEN and CDR2 is SYDVKM. Between the trimmed V and J ends, which lost 8 bases and 3 bases, there was a span of 23 bases. CDR3 DNA sequence: TGTGCCAGCGGTCCGACCGGGACAACGAGGCGCTACGAGCAGTACTTC. Translated: CASGPTGTTRRYEQYF.

The chain joins TRBV5-1 to TRBJ1-1; maybe TRBD1 (6 bases). The CDR3 is 13 amino acids. Trimming cost V 5 bases and J 3 bases, with 11 bases left between them. Germline values: CDR1 SGHRS, CDR2 YFSETQ. The CDR3 region is CASSQTGYTEAFF. Here the CDR3 DNA reads TGCGCCAGCAGTCAAACAGGGTACACTGAAGCTTTCTTT.

The chain uses TRBV7-8 and TRBJ2-6, with D unresolved. The CDR3 contains 15 residues. Trimming stripped 1 base from V and 12 bases from J, with 16 bases between. Per germline, CDR1 SGHVS and CDR2 FQNEAQ. The CDR3 DNA is TGTGCCAGCAGCTTAGACTCCGCATTCGCAGGCGTCCTGACTTTC. It codes for CASSLDSAFAGVLTF.